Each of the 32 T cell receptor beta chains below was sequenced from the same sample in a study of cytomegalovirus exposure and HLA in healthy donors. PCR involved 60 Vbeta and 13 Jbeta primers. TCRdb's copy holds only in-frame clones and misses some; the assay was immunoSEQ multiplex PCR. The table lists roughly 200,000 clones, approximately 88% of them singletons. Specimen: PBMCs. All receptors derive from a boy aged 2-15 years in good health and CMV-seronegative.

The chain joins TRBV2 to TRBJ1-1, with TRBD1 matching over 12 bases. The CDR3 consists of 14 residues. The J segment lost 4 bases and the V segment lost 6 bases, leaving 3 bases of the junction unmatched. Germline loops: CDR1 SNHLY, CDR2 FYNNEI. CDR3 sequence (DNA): TGTGCCAGCAGGGGACAGGGGGCGACCACTGAAGCTTTCTTT. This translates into CASRGQGATTEAFF.

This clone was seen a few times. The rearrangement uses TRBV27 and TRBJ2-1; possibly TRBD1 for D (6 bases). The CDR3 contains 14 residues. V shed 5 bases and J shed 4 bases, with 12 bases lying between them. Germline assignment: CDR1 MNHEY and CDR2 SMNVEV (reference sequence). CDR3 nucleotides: TGTGCCAGCAGTCCCGGACAGATATACAATGAGCAGTTCTTC. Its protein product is CASSPGQIYNEQFF.

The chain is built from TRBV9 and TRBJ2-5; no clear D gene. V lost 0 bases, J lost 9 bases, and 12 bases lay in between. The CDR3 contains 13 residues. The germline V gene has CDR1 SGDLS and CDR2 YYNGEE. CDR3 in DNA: TGTGCCAGCAGCGTAGATTCGTCACGGGCCCAGTACTTC. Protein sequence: CASSVDSSRAQYF. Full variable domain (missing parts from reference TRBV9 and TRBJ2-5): DSGVTQTPKHLITATGQRVTLRCSPRSGDLSVYWYQQSLDQGLQFLIQYYNGEERAKGNILERFSAQQFPDLHSELNLSSLELGDSALYFCASSVDSSRAQYFGPGTRLLVL.

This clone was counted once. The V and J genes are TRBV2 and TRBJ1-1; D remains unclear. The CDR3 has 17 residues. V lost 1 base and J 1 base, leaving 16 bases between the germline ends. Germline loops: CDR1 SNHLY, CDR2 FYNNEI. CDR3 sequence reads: CASSEELGSMANTEAFF. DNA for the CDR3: TGTGCCAGCAGTGAAGAGTTGGGCAGTATGGCGAACACTGAAGCTTTCTTT.

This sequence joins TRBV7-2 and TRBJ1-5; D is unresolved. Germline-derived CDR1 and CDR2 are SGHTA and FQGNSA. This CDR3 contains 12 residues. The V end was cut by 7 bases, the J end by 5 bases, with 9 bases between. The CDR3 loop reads CASTNPDQPQHF. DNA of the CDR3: TGTGCCAGCACCAATCCAGATCAGCCCCAGCATTTT.

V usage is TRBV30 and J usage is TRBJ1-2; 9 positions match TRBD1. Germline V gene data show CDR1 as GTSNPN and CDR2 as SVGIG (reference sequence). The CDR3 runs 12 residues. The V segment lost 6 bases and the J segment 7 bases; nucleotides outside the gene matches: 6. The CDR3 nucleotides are TGTGCCTGTGACAGGGGGTTCGGTGGCTACACCTTC. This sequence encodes CACDRGFGGYTF.

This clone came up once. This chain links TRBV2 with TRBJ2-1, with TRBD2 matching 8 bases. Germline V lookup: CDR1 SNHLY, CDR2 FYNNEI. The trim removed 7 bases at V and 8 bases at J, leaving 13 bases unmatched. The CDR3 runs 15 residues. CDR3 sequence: CASKPSLADRDEQFF. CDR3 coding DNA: TGTGCCAGCAAACCCTCACTAGCGGATAGGGATGAGCAGTTCTTC.

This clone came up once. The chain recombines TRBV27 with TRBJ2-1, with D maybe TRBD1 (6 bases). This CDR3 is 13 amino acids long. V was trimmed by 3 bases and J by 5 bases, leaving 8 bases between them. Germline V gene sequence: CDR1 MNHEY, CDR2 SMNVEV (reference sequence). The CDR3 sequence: CASSFGQNNEQFF. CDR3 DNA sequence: TGTGCCAGCAGTTTTGGACAGAACAATGAGCAGTTCTTC.

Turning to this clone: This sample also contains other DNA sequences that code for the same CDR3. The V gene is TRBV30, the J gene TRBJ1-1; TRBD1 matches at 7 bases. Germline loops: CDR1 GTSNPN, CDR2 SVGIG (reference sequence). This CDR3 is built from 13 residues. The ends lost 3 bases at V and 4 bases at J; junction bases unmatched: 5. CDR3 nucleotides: TGTGCCTGGAGCTCACAGGGGAGCACTGAAGCTTTCTTT. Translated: CAWSSQGSTEAFF.

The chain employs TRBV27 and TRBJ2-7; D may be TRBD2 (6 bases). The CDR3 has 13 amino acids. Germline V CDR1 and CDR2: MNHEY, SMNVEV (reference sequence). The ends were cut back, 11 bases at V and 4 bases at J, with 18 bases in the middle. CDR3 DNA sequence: TGTGCCGCGGCCACGGGACGGGGGTACGAGCAGTACTTC. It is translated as CAAATGRGYEQYF.

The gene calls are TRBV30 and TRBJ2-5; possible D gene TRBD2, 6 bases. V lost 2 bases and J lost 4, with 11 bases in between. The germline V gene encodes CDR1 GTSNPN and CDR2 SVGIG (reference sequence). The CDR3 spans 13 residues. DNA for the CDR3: TGTGCCTGGAGTACGGGGGTACGAGAGACCCAGTACTTC. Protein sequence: CAWSTGVRETQYF.

This chain's CDR3 is CASSRAGTGTSYEQYF. CDR3 DNA: TGTGCCAGTAGTAGGGCCGGGACAGGTACTTCCTACGAGCAGTACTTC. The chain links TRBV19 to TRBJ2-7; 8 nucleotides match TRBD1. This CDR3 contains 16 residues. CDR1 and CDR2 (germline): LNHDA, SQIVND (reference sequence). Trimming at V came to 4 bases and at J to 1 base, leaving 9 bases not matched to a gene. The full variable domain, its missing parts supplied by reference TRBV19 and TRBJ2-7, is DGGITQSPKYLFRKEGQNVTLSCEQNLNHDAMYWYRQDPGQGLRLIYYSQIVNDFQKGDIAEGYSVSREKKESFPLTVTSAQKNPTAFYLCASSRAGTGTSYEQYFGPGTRLTVT.

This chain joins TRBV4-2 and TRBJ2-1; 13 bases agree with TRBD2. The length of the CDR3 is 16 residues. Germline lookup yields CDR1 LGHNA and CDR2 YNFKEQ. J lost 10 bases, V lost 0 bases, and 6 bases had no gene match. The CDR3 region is CASSQELAGGPREQFF. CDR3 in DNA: TGTGCCAGCAGCCAAGAACTAGCGGGAGGGCCTCGGGAGCAGTTCTTC.

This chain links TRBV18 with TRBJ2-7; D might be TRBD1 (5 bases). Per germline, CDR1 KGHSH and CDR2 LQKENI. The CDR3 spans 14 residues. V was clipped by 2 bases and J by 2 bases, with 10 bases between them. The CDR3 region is CASSPETDPYEQYF. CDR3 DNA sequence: TGTGCCAGCTCACCAGAGACAGATCCCTACGAGCAGTACTTC.

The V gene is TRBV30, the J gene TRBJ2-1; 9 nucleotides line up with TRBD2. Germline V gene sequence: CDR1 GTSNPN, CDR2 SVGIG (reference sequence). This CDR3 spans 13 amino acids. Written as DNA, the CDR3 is TGTGCTTTACGCGGGGGGGGAGACAATGAGCAGTTCTTC. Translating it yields CALRGGGDNEQFF.

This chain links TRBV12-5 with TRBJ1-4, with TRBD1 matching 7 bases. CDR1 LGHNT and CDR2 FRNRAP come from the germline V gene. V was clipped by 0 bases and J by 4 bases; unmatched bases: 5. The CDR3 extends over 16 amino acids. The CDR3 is CASGLVPGGFNEKLFF. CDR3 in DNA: TGTGCTAGTGGTTTGGTCCCAGGGGGTTTTAATGAAAAACTGTTTTTT.

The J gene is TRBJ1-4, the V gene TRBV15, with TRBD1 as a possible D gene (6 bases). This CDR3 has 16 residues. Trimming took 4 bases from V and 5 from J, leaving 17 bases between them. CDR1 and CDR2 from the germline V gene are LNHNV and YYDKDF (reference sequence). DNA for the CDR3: TGTGCCACCAGCAAAGAGGGGGGAAGTCTCAATGAAAAACTGTTTTTT. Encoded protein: CATSKEGGSLNEKLFF.

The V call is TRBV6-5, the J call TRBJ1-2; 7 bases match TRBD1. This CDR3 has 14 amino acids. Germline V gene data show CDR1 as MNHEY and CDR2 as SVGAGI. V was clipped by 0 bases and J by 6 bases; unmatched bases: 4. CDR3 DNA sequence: TGTGCCAGCAGTTACTCGCAGGGACAGAATGGCTACACCTTC. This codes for CASSYSQGQNGYTF.

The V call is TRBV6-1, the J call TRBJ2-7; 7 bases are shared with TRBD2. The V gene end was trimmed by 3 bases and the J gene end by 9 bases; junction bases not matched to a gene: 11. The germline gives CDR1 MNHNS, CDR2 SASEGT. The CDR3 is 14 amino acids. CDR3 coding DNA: TGTGCCAGCAGTGATGGAGGCCCCGGGGGGTGGCAGTACTTC. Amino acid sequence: CASSDGGPGGWQYF.

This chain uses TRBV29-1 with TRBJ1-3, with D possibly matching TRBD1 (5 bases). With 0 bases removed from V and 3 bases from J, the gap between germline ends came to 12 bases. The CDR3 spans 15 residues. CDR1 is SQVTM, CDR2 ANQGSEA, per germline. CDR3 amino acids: CSVEDWQGGGNTIYF. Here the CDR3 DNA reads TGCAGCGTTGAAGATTGGCAGGGAGGTGGAAACACCATATATTTT.

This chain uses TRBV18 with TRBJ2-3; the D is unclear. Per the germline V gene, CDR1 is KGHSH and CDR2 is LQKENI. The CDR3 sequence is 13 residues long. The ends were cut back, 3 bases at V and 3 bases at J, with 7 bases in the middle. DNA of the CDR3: TGTGCCAGCTCACCCATACAGACAGATACGCAGTATTTT. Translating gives CASSPIQTDTQYF.

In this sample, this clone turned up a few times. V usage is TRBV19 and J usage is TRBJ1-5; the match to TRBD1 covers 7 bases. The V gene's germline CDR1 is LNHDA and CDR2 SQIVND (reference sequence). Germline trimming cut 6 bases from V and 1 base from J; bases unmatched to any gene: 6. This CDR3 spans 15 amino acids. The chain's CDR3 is CASRPEQGSNQPQHF. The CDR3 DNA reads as TGTGCCAGTAGGCCAGAACAGGGGAGCAATCAGCCCCAGCATTTT.

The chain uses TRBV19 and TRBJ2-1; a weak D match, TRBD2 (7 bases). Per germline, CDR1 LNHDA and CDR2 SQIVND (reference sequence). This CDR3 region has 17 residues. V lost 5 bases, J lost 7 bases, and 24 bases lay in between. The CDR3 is CASSLHGSGGQVNEQFF. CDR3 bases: TGTGCCAGTAGTCTCCATGGGTCCGGGGGGCAGGTGAATGAGCAGTTCTTC.

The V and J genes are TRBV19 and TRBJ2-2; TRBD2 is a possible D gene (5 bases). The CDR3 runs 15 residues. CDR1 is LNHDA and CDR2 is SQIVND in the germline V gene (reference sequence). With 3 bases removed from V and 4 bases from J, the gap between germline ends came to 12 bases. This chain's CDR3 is CASSILGGGTGELFF. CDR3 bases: TGTGCCAGTAGTATCCTAGGTGGAGGCACCGGGGAGCTGTTTTTT.

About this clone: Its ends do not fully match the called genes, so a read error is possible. Here the CDR3 DNA reads TGTGCCAGCAGCGAAGAGCCCCTGCTAGCGGGAGTCTACGAGCAGTACTTC. Protein sequence: CASSEEPLLAGVYEQYF. V usage is TRBV2 and J usage is TRBJ2-7; 10 bases fit TRBD2. The CDR3 is 17 residues long. Germline assignment: CDR1 SNHLY and CDR2 FYNNEI. Complete variable domain (other parts from reference TRBV2 and TRBJ2-7): EPEVTQTPSHQVTQMGQEVILRCVPISNHLYFYWYRQILGQKVEFLVSFYNNEISEKSEIFDDQFSVERPDGSNFTLKIRSTKLEDSAMYFCASSEEPLLAGVYEQYFGPGTRLTVT.

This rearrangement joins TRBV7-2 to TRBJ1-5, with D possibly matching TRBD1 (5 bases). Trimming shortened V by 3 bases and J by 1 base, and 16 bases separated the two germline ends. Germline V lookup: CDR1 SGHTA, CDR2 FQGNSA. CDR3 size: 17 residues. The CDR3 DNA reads TGTGCCAGCAGCTTGAATGGCGGGACTGAGAGCAATCAGCCCCAGCATTTT. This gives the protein CASSLNGGTESNQPQHF.

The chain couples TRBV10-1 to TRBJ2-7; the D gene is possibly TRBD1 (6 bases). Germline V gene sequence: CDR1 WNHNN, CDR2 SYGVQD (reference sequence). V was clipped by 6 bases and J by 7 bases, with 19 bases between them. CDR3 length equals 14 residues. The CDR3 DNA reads TGCGCCAGCAGCCGGGACATAGAGGTTCGTGAGCAGTACTTC. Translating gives CASSRDIEVREQYF.

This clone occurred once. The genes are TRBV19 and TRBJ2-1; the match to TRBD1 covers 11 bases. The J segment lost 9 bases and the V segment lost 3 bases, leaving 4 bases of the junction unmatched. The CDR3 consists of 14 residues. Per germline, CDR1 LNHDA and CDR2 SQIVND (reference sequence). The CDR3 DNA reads TGTGCCAGTAGTATGAGGACAGGGGGCACTGAGCAGTTCTTC. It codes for CASSMRTGGTEQFF.

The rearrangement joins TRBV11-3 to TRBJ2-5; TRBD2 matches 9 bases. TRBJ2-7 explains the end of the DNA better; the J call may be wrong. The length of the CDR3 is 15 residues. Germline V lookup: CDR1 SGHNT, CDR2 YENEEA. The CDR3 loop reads CASSPRLAAAHEQYF. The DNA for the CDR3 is TGTGCCAGCAGCCCCCGACTAGCGGCGGCCCACGAGCAGTACTTC.

In DNA form, the CDR3 reads TGTGCCAGCAGCTTAGCTAGATCCAGCTCCTACGAGCAGTACTTC. Residues: CASSLARSSSYEQYF. The J gene is TRBJ2-7, the V gene TRBV5-4; D is uncertain. Germline V lookup: CDR1 SGHNT, CDR2 YYREEE (reference sequence). V was cut by 2 bases and J by 0 bases, with 12 bases left in between. The CDR3 is 15 amino acids.

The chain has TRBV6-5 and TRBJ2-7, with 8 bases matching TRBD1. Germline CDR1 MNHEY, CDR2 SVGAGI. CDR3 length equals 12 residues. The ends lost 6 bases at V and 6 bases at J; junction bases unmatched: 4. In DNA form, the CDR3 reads TGTGCCAGCAGCTCACAGGGGGGCGAGCAGTACTTC. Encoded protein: CASSSQGGEQYF.

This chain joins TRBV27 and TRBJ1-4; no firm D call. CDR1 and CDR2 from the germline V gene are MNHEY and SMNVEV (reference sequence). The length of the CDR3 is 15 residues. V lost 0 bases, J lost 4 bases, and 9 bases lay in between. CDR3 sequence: CASSLSAGYNEKLFF. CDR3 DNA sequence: TGTGCCAGCAGTTTATCGGCGGGATATAATGAAAAACTGTTTTTT.